What follows is one TCR beta chain and its context. Its antigen is not identified. From the 5' RACE reads, TCRdb lists one entry per CDR3 protein and no DNA. The sample data list 250,000 to 300,000 distinct CDR3 sequences. The CDR3 covers 16 residues. Germline CDR1 reads KGHSH; CDR2 reads LQKENI. The sample originates from a study of T cells expressing NK-cell markers. Looking at the study overall: Just one sequenced donor of eight was HCMV-seronegative, while seven were seropositive. General study points: HCMV specificity of the expanded NKG2C+ T cell clones stayed unclear. In four donors, dominant clonotypes made up about 25-60.1% of CD3+CD56-NKG2C+ cells.

V gene TRBV18 combines with J gene TRBJ2-2. The clonotype originates from a woman between 18 and 70 years old in good health. Sequenced input: blood T cells: a sorted CD56 or NKG2C T cell subset, CD4+ or CD8+ T cells, or bulk PBMC T cells (not recorded which). CDR3 loop: CASSPDRDRNTGELFF.